The clone carrying this T cell receptor beta chain was detected only a few times. The antigen remains unidentified. TCRdb independently ran MiXCR on the RACE reads; one entry per CDR3 protein. This table holds approximately 350,000 distinct CDR3 sequences, roughly 6.9% found once. The J segment lost 0 bases and the V segment lost 5 bases, leaving 4 bases of the junction unmatched. Germline values: CDR1 LGHDT, CDR2 YNNKEL (reference sequence). CDR3 length: 14 amino acids. The time point here: patch test 1, 2 weeks after DPC sensitization. Treatment reported: therapeutic diphenylcyclopropenone sensitization with weekly scalp DPC. The authors' total RNA extraction used unfractionated whole blood. The data were taken from a study of human T cells and chemical hapten exposure. Study-level background: Slight differences in pooled library volume were the main source of varying TCR yields across samples.

Points from the study as a whole: Those TCRs sitting above 1 in 1000 frequency stayed the same with DPC sensitization. PT1 expanded TCR numbers rose with patch test score.

The chain is built from TRBV3-1 and TRBJ2-7, with 7 bases fitting TRBD1. The sequence was obtained from a woman aged 18-29 years with alopecia areata. Some clones in this sample may be carry-over from other donors' samples. Sequenced here: whole blood, sampled in connection with sensitization to the hapten diphenylcyclopropenone (DPC). CDR3 region: CASSSWDSSYEQYF. For the CDR3, the DNA is TGTGCCAGCAGCTCCTGGGACAGCTCCTACGAGCAGTACTTC.